This T cell receptor (beta chain) was retrieved from a study of vaccination and CD4 T cells after COVID-19. Overall study: Six males and four females, two Hispanic, made up the convalescents. Participants were given two doses of BNT162b2 or mRNA-1273 vaccine. The study drew post-COVID samples a median roughly 100 days after diagnosis (range 35 to 161).

In TCRdb, the PCR reads were re-called with MiXCR into one record per CDR3 protein. The table includes some 18,000 distinct CDR3 sequences, approximately 59% detected once. General study findings and limits: Within the convalescent patients, spike mono-reactivity was found in 304 of 307 vaccine-specific clones.

V trimming: 6 bases; J trimming: 5 bases; junction bases outside the gene matches: 7. The CDR3 sequence is 13 residues long. Germline-derived CDR1 and CDR2 are SGHTS and YDEGEE. This clonotype was seen a handful of times. No antigen is known for it. This specimen was CD4+ T cells from blood, taken before SARS-CoV-2 vaccination. The TCR comes from a human donor who had recovered from COVID-19. The rearrangement uses TRBV5-8 and TRBJ1-2; 7 bases align to TRBD1. The CDR3 DNA sequence: TGTGCCAGCAAACAGGGGTTTGGGTATGGCTACACCTTC. This codes for CASKQGFGYGYTF.